This T cell receptor (beta chain) was sequenced during a study of tumor and adjacent non-tumor tissue in lung cancer. Study-level background: Aged roughly 31 to 80 years, patients included 10 men and a few women with stage I to III disease. Study findings and constraints: Normal lung showed higher cumulative top 100 clone frequency than tumor. Tumor TCR diversity, when higher, was linked to shorter survival.

This sample's RNA came from whole unsorted tissue. Germline V CDR1 and CDR2: LGHNA, YNFKEQ. The trim removed 3 bases at V and 1 base at J, leaving 8 bases unmatched. The CDR3 runs 19 residues. Three rounds of nested PCR, following a modified ARM-PCR protocol, produced the TCRbeta library. Each CDR3 protein gets one entry after TCRdb re-called the multiplex PCR reads with MiXCR. The sample has 100,000 to 150,000 distinct CDR3 sequences; over 65% are singletons. To note about this clonotype: Antigen: not known.

The clonotype was recovered from a man in his thirties or forties with non-small cell lung cancer. The rearrangement links TRBV4-2 to TRBJ2-6, with 11 bases that match TRBD2. Sequenced input: lung tumor tissue. CDR3: CASSHYPRLAGSGANVLTF. For the CDR3, the DNA is TGTGCCAGCAGCCACTATCCTCGACTAGCGGGGTCTGGGGCCAACGTCCTGACTTTC.